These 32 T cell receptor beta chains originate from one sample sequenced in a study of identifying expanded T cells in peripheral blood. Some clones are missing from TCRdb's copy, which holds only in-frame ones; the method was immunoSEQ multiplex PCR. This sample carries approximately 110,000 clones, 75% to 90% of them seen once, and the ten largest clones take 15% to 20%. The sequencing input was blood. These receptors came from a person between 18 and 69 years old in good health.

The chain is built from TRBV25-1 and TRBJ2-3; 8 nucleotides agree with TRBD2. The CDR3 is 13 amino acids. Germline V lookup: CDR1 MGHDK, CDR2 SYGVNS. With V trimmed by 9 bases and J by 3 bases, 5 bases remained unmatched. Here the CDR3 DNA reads TGTGCCAGTTCCGGGGGGGGAACAGATACGCAGTATTTT. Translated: CASSGGGTDTQYF.

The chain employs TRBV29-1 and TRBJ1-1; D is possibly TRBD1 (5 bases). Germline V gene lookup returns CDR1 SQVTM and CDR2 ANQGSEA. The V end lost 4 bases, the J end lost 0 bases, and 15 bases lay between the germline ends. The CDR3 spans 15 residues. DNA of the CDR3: TGCAGCGTTGGAGCCGGATGGGGGATGAACACTGAAGCTTTCTTT. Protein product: CSVGAGWGMNTEAFF. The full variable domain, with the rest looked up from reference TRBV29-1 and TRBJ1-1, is SAVISQKPSRDICQRGTSLTIQCQVDSQVTMMFWYRQQPGQSLTLIATANQGSEATYESGFVIDKFPISRPNLTFSTLTVSNMSPEDSSIYLCSVGAGWGMNTEAFFGQGTRLTVV.

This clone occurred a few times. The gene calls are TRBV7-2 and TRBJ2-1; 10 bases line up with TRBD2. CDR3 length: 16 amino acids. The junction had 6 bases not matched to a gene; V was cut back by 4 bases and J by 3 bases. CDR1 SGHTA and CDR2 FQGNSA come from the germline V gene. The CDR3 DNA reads TGTGCCAGCAGCTCACAAGCGGGGGGGGTCTACAATGAGCAGTTCTTC. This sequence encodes CASSSQAGGVYNEQFF.

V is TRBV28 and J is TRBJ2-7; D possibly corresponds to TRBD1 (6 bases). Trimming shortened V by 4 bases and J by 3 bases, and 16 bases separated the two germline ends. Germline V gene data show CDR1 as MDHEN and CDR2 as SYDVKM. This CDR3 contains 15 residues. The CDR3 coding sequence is TGTGCCAGCAGTTCCCCTCGAGGGGGACACTACGAGCAGTACTTC. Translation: CASSSPRGGHYEQYF.

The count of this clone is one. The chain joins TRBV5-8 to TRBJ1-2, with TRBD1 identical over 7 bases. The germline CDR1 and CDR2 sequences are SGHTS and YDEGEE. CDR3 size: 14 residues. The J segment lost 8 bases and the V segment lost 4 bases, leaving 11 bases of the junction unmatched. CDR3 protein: CASSTTGTAWGYTF. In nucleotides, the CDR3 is TGTGCCAGCAGCACCACGGGGACAGCGTGGGGCTACACCTTC.

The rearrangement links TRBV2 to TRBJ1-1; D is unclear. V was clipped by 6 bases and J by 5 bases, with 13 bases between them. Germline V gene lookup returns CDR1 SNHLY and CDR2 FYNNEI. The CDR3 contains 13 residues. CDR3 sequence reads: CASSLGRGTEAFF. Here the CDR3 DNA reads TGTGCCAGCAGCCTCGGCCGTGGGACTGAAGCTTTCTTT.

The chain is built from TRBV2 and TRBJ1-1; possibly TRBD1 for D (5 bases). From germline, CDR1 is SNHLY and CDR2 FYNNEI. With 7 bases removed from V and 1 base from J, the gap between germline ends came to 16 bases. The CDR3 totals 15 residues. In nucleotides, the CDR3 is TGTGCCAGCACTCAGGAGGCAGGGACGAACACTGAAGCTTTCTTT. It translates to CASTQEAGTNTEAFF.

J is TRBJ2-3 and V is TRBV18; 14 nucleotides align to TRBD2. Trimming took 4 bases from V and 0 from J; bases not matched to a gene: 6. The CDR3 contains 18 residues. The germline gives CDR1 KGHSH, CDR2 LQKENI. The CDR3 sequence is CASSLRTSGGSSTDTQYF. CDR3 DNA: TGTGCCAGCTCACTGAGGACTAGCGGGGGGTCTAGCACAGATACGCAGTATTTT.

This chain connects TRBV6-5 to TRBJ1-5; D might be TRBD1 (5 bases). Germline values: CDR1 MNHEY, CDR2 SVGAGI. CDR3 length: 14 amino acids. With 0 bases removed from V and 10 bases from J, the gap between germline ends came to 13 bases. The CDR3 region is CASSYSPGKGPQHF. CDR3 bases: TGTGCCAGCAGTTACTCGCCAGGGAAAGGTCCCCAGCATTTT.

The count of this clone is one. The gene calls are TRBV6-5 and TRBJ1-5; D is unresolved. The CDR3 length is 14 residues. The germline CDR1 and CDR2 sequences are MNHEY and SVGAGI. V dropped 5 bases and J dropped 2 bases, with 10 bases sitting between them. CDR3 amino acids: CASSLGWGNQPQHF. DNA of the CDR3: TGTGCCAGCAGTCTCGGGTGGGGCAATCAGCCCCAGCATTTT.

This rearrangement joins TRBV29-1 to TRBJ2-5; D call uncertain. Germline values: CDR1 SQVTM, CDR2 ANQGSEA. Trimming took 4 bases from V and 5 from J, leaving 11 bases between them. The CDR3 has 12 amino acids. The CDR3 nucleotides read TGCAGCGTTGTTCGGTTCGCGGAGACCCAGTACTTC. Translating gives CSVVRFAETQYF.

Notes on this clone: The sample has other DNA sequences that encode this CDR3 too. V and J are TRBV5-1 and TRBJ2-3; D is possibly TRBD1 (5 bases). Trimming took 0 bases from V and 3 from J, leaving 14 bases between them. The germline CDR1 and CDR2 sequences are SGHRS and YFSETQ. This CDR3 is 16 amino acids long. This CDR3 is CASSLGQPLGTDTQYF. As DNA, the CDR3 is TGCGCCAGCAGCTTGGGACAGCCTTTAGGGACAGATACGCAGTATTTT.

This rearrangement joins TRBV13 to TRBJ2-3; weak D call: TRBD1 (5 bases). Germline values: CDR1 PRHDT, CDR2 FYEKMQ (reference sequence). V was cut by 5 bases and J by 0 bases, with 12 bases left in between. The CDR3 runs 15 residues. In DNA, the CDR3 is TGTGCCAGCAGCAAAGGGGCCGGGAGCACAGATACGCAGTATTTT. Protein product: CASSKGAGSTDTQYF.

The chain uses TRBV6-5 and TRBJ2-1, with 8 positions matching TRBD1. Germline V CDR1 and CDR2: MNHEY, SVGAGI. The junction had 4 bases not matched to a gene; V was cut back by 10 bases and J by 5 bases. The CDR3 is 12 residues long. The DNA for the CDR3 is TGTGCCACCAGGACAGGGAACAATGAGCAGTTCTTC. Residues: CATRTGNNEQFF.

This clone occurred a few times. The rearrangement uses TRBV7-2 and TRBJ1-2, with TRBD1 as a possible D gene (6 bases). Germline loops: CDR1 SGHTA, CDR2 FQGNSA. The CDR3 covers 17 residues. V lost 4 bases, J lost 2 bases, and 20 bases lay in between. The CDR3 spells CASSSGGDRRGNYGYTF. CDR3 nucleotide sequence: TGTGCCAGCAGCTCCGGAGGTGACAGGCGAGGGAACTATGGCTACACCTTC.

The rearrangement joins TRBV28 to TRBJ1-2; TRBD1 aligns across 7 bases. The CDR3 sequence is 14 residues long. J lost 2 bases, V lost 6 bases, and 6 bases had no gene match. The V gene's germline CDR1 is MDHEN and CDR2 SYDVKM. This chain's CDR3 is CASSPGQTNYGYTF. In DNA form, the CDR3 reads TGTGCCAGCAGCCCGGGACAGACCAACTATGGCTACACCTTC.

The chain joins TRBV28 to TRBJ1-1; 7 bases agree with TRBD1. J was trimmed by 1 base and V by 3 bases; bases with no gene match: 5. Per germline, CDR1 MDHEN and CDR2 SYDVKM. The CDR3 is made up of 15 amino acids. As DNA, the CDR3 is TGTGCCAGCAGTTTCAGGGGGTATGCGAACACTGAAGCTTTCTTT. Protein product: CASSFRGYANTEAFF. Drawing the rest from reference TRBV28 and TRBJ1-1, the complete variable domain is DVKVTQSSRYLVKRTGEKVFLECVQDMDHENMFWYRQDPGLGLRLIYFSYDVKMKEKGDIPEGYSVSREKKERFSLILESASTNQTSMYLCASSFRGYANTEAFFGQGTRLTVV.

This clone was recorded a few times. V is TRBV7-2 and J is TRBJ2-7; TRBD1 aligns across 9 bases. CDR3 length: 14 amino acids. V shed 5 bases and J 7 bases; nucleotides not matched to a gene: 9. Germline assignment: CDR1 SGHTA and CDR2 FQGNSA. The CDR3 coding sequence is TGTGCCAGCAGCGCGACAGGGGGACCCCTGGAGCAGTACTTC. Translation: CASSATGGPLEQYF.

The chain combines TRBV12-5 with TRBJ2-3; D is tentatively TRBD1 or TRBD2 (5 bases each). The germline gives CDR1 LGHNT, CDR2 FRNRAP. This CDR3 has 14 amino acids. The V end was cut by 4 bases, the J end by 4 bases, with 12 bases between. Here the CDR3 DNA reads TGTGCTAGTGGTTGGGGCAGCGGCTCAGATACGCAGTATTTT. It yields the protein CASGWGSGSDTQYF.

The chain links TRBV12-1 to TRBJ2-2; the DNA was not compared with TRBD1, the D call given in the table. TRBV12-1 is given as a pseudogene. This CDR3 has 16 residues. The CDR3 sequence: CASSFGVGVPTGELFF. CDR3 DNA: TGTGCCAGCAGCTTTGGGGTAGGGGTTCCCACCGGGGAGCTGTTTTTT.

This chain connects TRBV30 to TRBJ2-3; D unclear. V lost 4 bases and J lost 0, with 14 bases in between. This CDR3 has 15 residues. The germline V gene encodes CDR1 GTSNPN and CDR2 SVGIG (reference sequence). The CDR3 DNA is TGTGCCTGGACCAAGGAAGTGAGTAGCACAGATACGCAGTATTTT. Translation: CAWTKEVSSTDTQYF.

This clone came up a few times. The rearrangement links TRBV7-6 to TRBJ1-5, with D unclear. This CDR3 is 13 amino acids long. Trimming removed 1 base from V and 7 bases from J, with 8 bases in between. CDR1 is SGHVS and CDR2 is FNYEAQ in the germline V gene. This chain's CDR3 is CASSLDPSQPQHF. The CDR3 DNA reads TGTGCCAGCAGCTTAGATCCGTCCCAGCCCCAGCATTTT. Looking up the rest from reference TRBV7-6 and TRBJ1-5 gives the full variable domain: GAGVSQSPRYKVTKRGQDVALRCDPISGHVSLYWYRQALGQGPEFLTYFNYEAQQDKSGLPNDRFSAERPEGSISTLTIQRTEQRDSAMYRCASSLDPSQPQHFGDGTRLSIL.

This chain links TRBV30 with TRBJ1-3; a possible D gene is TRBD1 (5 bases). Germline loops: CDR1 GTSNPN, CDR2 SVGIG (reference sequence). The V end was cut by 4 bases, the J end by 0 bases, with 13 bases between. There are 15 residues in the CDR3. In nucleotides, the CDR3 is TGTGCCTGGACCGCTTCCGGGGCCTCTGGAAACACCATATATTTT. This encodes CAWTASGASGNTIYF.

The DNA of the CDR3 is TGTGCCAGCTCACCGGCACAGGGTCGTGGAAACACCATATATTTT. Translated, it gives CASSPAQGRGNTIYF. The rearrangement uses TRBV18 and TRBJ1-3; maybe TRBD1 (6 bases). The germline V gene encodes CDR1 KGHSH and CDR2 LQKENI. The CDR3 has 15 amino acids. The V end lost 3 bases, the J end lost 3 bases, and 12 bases lay between the germline ends. The entire variable domain, with the rest obtained from reference TRBV18 and TRBJ1-3, is as follows: NAGVMQNPRHLVRRRGQEARLRCSPMKGHSHVYWYRQLPEEGLKFMVYLQKENIIDESGMPKERFSAEFPKEGPSILRIQQVVRGDSAAYFCASSPAQGRGNTIYFGEGSWLTVV.

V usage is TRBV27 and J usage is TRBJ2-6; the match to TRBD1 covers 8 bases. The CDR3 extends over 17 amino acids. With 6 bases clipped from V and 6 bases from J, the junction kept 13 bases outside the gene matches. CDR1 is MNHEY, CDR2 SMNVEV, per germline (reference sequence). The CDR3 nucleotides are TGTGCCAGCAGCCCAGGGGGCGTCGGATATGCGGCCAACGTCCTGACTTTC. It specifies CASSPGGVGYAANVLTF.

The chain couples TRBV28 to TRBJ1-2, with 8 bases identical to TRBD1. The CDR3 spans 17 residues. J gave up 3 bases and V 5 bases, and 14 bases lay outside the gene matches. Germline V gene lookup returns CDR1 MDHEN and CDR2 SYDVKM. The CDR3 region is CASSQTGDTPNYYGYTF. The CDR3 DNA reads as TGTGCCAGCAGTCAGACAGGGGACACCCCAAACTACTATGGCTACACCTTC.

The CDR3 nucleotides read TGTGCCAGCAGCGCGACAGGGGGCGGTGAAAAACTGTTTTTT. This translates into CASSATGGGEKLFF. The gene calls are TRBV7-2 and TRBJ1-4; 10 bases map to TRBD1. Losses at the gene ends were 5 bases for V and 7 bases for J; bases not matched to a gene: 4. The CDR3 loop spans 14 amino acids. Germline V gene data show CDR1 as SGHTA and CDR2 as FQGNSA. The entire variable domain, with the rest obtained from reference TRBV7-2 and TRBJ1-4, is as follows: GAGVSQSPSNKVTEKGKDVELRCDPISGHTALYWYRQSLGQGLEFLIYFQGNSAPDKSGLPSDRFSAERTGGSVSTLTIQRTQQEDSAVYLCASSATGGGEKLFFGSGTQLSVL.

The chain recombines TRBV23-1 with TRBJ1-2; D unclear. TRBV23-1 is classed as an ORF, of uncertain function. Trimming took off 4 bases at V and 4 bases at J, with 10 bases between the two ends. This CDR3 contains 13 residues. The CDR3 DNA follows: TGCGCCAGCAGTCCCCACCGAGGCTATGGCTACACCTTC. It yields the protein CASSPHRGYGYTF.

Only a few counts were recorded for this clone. The DNA of the CDR3 is TGTGCCAGCAGCGAGACGTTCGAGTCACCCCTCCACTTT. It yields the protein CASSETFESPLHF. V and J are TRBV25-1 and TRBJ1-6, with no clear D. The CDR3 is 13 residues long. V shed 6 bases and J shed 10 bases, with 13 bases lying between them. The germline gives CDR1 MGHDK, CDR2 SYGVNS. The full variable domain, rest sourced from reference TRBV25-1 and TRBJ1-6, is EADIYQTPRYLVIGTGKKITLECSQTMGHDKMYWYQQDPGMELHLIHYSYGVNSTEKGDLSSESTVSRIRTEHFPLTLESARPSHTSQYLCASSETFESPLHFGNGTRLTVT.

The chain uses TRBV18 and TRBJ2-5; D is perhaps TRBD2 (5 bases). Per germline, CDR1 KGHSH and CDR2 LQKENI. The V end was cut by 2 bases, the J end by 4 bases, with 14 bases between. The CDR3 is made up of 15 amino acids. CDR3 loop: CASSPRASRGETQYF. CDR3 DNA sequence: TGTGCCAGCTCACCAAGAGCAAGCCGGGGAGAGACCCAGTACTTC.

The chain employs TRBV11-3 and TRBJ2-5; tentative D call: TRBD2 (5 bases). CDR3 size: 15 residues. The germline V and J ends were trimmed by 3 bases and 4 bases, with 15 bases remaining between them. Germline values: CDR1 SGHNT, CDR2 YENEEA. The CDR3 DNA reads TGTGCCAGCAGCTTGGACGGAGGAGCGATAGAGACCCAGTACTTC. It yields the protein CASSLDGGAIETQYF.

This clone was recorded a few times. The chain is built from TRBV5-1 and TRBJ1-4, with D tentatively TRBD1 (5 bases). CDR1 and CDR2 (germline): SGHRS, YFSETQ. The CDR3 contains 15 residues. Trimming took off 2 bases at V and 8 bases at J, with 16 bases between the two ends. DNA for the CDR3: TGCGCCAGCAGCTTTGTTGCTACAGGTGCGGAAAAACTGTTTTTT. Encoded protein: CASSFVATGAEKLFF.